This T cell receptor beta chain was observed in a study of T cell changes during pregnancy in multiple sclerosis. J lost 0 bases, V lost 0 bases, and 6 bases had no gene match. Germline values: CDR1 LGHNA, CDR2 YSLEER. This CDR3 is 19 amino acids long. The assay was immunoSEQ multiplex PCR, and TCRdb's table has in-frame clones only and misses some. The table includes around 81,000 clones, more than 90% detected once. This specimen was peripheral blood, taken after pregnancy. The clonotype comes from a female donor in good health, enrolled as a control in a pregnancy study. J is TRBJ2-1 and V is TRBV4-3; 12 nucleotides match TRBD2. As DNA, the CDR3 is TGCGCCAGCAGCCAAGATCCGACTAGCGGGAGAGTCTCCTACAATGAGCAGTTCTTC. Protein product: CASSQDPTSGRVSYNEQFF.